The rows below give T cell receptor beta chains drawn from one sample of a study of OX40 agonist ivuxolimab in advanced cancers. TCRdb's copy holds only in-frame clones and misses some; the assay was immunoSEQ multiplex PCR. The top ten hold approximately 1% of the sample, which has tens of thousands of clones, over 75% seen once. This specimen was CD4+ or CD8+ T cells sorted from blood, taken in a trial of the OX40 agonist ivuxolimab. All receptors derive from an adult with an advanced solid tumor such as melanoma, head and neck, liver or kidney cancer. The CDR3 runs from the conserved cysteine through the conserved F or W. The D gene is left open where the match is weak. Expanded clones get a size class; other rows say once, few or many, or leave the size out.

>TRBJ1-6|TRBV9|-|15|few
CASSVGKTGNSPLHF
TGTGCCAGCAGCGTAGGAAAGACTGGCAATTCACCCCTCCACTTT
>TRBJ1-2|TRBV6-5|TRBD1|12|-
CASRGQGYGYTF
TGTGCCAGCAGGGGACAGGGCTATGGCTACACCTTC
>TRBJ2-3|TRBV13|TRBD2|18|-
CASSSRFSGGPSTDTQYF
TGTGCCAGCAGCTCCCGGTTCAGCGGGGGCCCTAGCACAGATACGCAGTATTTT
>TRBJ1-2|TRBV6-5|-|12|-
CASSYGGYGYTF
TGTGCCAGCAGTTACGGAGGTTATGGCTACACCTTC
>TRBJ1-5|TRBV10-3|TRBD1|18|-
CAISATKDDRVNNQPQHF
TGTGCCATCAGTGCGACCAAAGACGACAGGGTTAACAATCAGCCCCAGCATTTT
>TRBJ1-1|TRBV7-8|-|14|-
CASSLGSSNTEAFF
TGTGCCAGCAGCTTAGGCAGCTCCAACACTGAAGCTTTCTTT
>TRBJ1-1|TRBV2|-|18|-
CASSEAGLGRGAGAEAFF
TGTGCCAGCAGTGAAGCAGGGTTAGGGCGTGGGGCGGGCGCGGAAGCTTTCTTT
>TRBJ1-1|TRBV27|-|13|-
CASSLEGQTEAFF
TGTGCCAGCAGTTTAGAGGGGCAGACTGAAGCTTTCTTT
>TRBJ1-2|TRBV4-2|-|15|-
CASSQERWGDYGYTF
TGTGCCAGCAGCCAAGAAAGGTGGGGCGACTATGGCTACACCTTC
>TRBJ2-3|TRBV5-1|-|11|-
CASSLELTQYF
TGCGCCAGCAGCTTGGAACTTACGCAGTATTTT
>TRBJ2-7|TRBV5-6|-|14|-
CASSLLVGAHEQYF
TGTGCCAGCAGCTTGTTGGTGGGAGCGCACGAGCAGTACTTC
>TRBJ1-1|TRBV12-5|TRBD1|17|-
CASGILGTANLNTEAFF
TGTGCTAGTGGTATCCTCGGGACAGCAAACTTGAACACTGAAGCTTTCTTT
>TRBJ2-3|TRBV5-4|-|14|-
CASSLGLVTDTQYF
TGTGCCAGCAGCTTGGGGCTAGTCACAGATACGCAGTATTTT
>TRBJ2-1|TRBV19|-|13|-
CASSATQGNEQFF
TGTGCCAGTAGCGCCACACAGGGCAATGAGCAGTTCTTC
>TRBJ1-1|TRBV9|-|11|-
CASSADTEAFF
TGTGCCAGCAGCGCAGACACTGAAGCTTTCTTT
>TRBJ1-5|TRBV10-1|-|15|-
CASRAGRKGNQPQHF
TGCGCCAGCAGGGCGGGACGAAAGGGCAATCAGCCCCAGCATTTT
>TRBJ1-3|TRBV2|TRBD1|14|few
CASRVDRAGNTIYF
TGTGCCAGCAGGGTGGACAGGGCGGGAAACACCATATATTTT
>TRBJ2-5|TRBV7-7|TRBD2|15|-
CASSLASGGQETQYF
TGTGCTAGCAGCTTAGCTAGCGGGGGCCAAGAGACCCAGTACTTC
>TRBJ1-6|TRBV10-1|TRBD1|16|-
CAIRRGPSSYNSPLHF
TGCGCCATCCGGAGGGGGCCGAGCTCCTATAATTCACCCCTCCACTTT
>TRBJ2-2|TRBV7-2|TRBD2|15|-
CASSLRLANTGELFF
TGTGCCAGCAGCTTGAGACTAGCCAACACCGGGGAGCTGTTTTTT
>TRBJ2-2|TRBV10-3|-|16|-
CAISESPGGATGELFF
TGTGCCATCAGTGAAAGCCCAGGCGGGGCCACCGGGGAGCTGTTTTTT
>TRBJ1-2|TRBV30|-|16|-
CAWSGGELVVDYGYTF
TGTGCCTGGAGTGGAGGGGAACTGGTTGTTGACTATGGCTACACCTTC
>TRBJ2-2|TRBV5-1|-|16|-
CASTKSGAMNTGELFF
TGCGCCAGCACGAAATCAGGGGCTATGAACACCGGGGAGCTGTTTTTT